This T cell receptor beta chain is from a study of T cells in Graves' hyperthyroidism and ophthalmopathy. Amplification targeted TCR beta CDR3 regions from RNA transcripts. First-round RT-PCR targeting the TCR CDR3 was performed with the HTBI primer set. Each CDR3 protein gets one entry after TCRdb re-called the multiplex PCR reads with MiXCR. The sample has about 550,000 distinct CDR3 sequences; more than 20% are singletons. In its sample, this clonotype was seen many times. Exclusion of a patient resulted from uncontrolled infection, other autoimmune disease, pregnancy or lactation. On the basis of clinical symptoms, serum thyroxine and TRAb, thyroid ultrasound and orbital computed tomography, diagnoses were made. Using 9.5 to 10 ml of fresh peripheral blood, PBMCs were prepared. The germline gives CDR1 SNHLY, CDR2 FYNNEI. Between the trimmed V and J ends, which lost 6 bases and 10 bases, there was a span of 15 bases. This CDR3 comprises 12 residues.

The sequencing sample was made of blood. The rearrangement uses TRBV2 and TRBJ1-1; D unclear. The source is a man aged 18 to 29 with Graves' hyperthyroidism. The DNA of the CDR3 is TGTGCCAGCAGGAGAGTAGGTCCGGGAGCTTTCTTT. Its translation is CASRRVGPGAFF. Full variable domain (rest looked up from reference TRBV2 and TRBJ1-1): EPEVTQTPSHQVTQMGQEVILRCVPISNHLYFYWYRQILGQKVEFLVSFYNNEISEKSEIFDDQFSVERPDGSNFTLKIRSTKLEDSAMYFCASRRVGPGAFFGQGTRLTVV.